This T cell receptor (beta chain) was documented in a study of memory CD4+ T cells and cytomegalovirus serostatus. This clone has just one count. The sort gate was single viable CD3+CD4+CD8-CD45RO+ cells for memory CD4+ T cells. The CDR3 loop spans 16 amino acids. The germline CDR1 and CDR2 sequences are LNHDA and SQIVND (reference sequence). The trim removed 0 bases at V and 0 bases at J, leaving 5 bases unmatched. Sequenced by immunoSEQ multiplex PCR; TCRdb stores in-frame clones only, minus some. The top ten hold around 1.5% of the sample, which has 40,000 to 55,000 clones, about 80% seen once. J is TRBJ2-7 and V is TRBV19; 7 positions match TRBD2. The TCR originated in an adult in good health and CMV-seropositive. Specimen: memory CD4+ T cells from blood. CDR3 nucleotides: TGTGCCAGTAGTATAGATAGTGGCGGGAGCTCCTACGAGCAGTACTTC. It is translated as CASSIDSGGSSYEQYF.